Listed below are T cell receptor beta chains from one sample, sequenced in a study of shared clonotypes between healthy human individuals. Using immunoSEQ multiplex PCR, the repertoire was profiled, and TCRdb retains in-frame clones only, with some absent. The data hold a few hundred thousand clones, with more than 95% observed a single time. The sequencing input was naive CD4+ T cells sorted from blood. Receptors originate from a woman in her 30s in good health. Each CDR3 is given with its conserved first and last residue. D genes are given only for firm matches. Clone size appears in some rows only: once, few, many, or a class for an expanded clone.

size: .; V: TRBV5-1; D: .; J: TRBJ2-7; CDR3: CASSLGGVSGEQYF; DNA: TGCGCCAGCAGCTTGGGAGGGGTCTCTGGCGAGCAGTACTTC
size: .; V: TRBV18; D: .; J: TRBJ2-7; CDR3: CASSRWDNPYEQYF; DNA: TGTGCCAGCTCAAGATGGGACAATCCCTACGAGCAGTACTTC
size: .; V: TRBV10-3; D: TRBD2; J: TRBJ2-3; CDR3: CAISDSGSTDTQYF; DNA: TGTGCCATCAGTGATAGCGGGAGCACAGATACGCAGTATTTT
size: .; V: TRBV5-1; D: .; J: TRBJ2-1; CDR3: CASSLVPGASYNEQFF; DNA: TGCGCCAGCAGCTTGGTACCGGGAGCCTCCTACAATGAGCAGTTCTTC
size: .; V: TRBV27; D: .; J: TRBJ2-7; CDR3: CASSLGFTYEQYF; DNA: TGTGCCAGCAGTCTCGGATTTACCTACGAGCAGTACTTC
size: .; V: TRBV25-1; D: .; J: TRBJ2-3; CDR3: CASNRGLGTDTQYF; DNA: TGTGCCAGCAATAGGGGTCTTGGCACAGATACGCAGTATTTT
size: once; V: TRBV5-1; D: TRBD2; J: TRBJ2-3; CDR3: CASRDALAVTDTQYF; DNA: TGCGCCAGCAGGGATGCACTAGCGGTCACAGATACGCAGTATTTT
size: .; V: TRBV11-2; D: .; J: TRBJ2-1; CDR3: CASSRTPYNEQFF; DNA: TGTGCCAGCTCCAGAACACCATACAATGAGCAGTTCTTC
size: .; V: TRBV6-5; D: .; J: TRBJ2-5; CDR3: CASSQTRTIKETQYF; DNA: TGTGCCAGCAGTCAAACCCGGACTATAAAAGAGACCCAGTACTTC
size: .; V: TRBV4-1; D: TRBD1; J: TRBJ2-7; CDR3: CASSQDTDRGYEQYF; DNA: TGCGCCAGCAGCCAGGACACGGACAGGGGTTACGAGCAGTACTTC
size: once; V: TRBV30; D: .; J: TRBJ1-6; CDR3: CAWIRGKSGNSPLHF; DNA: TGTGCCTGGATCCGAGGGAAATCGGGTAATTCACCCCTCCACTTT
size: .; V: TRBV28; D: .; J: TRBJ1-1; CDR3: CASSLLGQHTEAFF; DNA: TGTGCCAGCAGTTTGCTAGGACAGCACACTGAAGCTTTCTTT
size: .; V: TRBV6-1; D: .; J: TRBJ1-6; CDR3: CAAALAPGDSPLHF; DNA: TGTGCCGCAGCCCTGGCCCCGGGGGATTCACCCCTCCACTTT
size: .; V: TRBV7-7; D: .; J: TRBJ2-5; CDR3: CASSLGSGRETQYF; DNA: TGTGCCAGCAGCTTGGGTTCAGGGAGGGAGACCCAGTACTTC
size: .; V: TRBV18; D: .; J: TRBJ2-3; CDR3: CASSPFSGASDTQYF; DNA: TGTGCCAGCTCACCGTTTTCCGGGGCGTCGGATACGCAGTATTTT
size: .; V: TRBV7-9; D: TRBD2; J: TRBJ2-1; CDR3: CASSLESGRAHEQFF; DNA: TGTGCCAGCAGCTTAGAGTCCGGGAGGGCCCATGAGCAGTTCTTC
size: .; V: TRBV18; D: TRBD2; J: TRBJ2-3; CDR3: CASSPRTSGRDTQYF; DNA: TGTGCCAGCTCACCTCGGACTAGCGGGAGAGATACGCAGTATTTT
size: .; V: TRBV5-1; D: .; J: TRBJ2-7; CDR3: CASSRTAAYEQYF; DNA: TGCGCCAGCAGCCGGACGGCCGCCTACGAGCAGTACTTC
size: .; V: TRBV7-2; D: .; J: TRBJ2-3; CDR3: CASSRGTDTQYF; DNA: TGTGCCAGCAGCCGGGGCACAGATACGCAGTATTTT
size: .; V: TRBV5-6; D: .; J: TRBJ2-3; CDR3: CASSFGGSTDTQYF; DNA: TGTGCCAGCAGCTTTGGAGGGAGCACAGATACGCAGTATTTT
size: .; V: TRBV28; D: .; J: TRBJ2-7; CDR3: CASGRAGYEQYF; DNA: TGTGCCAGCGGCAGGGCGGGCTACGAGCAGTACTTC
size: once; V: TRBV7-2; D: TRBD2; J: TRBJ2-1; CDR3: CASRPYGRSYNEQFF; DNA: TGTGCCAGCAGGCCGTACGGGAGGAGTTACAATGAGCAGTTCTTC
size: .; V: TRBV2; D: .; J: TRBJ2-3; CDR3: CASRERTATDTQYF; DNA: TGTGCCAGCAGAGAGAGGACGGCCACAGATACGCAGTATTTT
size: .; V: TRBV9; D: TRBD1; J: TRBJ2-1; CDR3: CASNPDRGEQFF; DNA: TGTGCCAGCAACCCCGACAGGGGAGAGCAGTTCTTC
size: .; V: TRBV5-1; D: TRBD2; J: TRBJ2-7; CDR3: CASSLAGAGGPHEQYF; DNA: TGCGCCAGCAGCTTGGCCGGGGCGGGAGGGCCCCACGAGCAGTACTTC
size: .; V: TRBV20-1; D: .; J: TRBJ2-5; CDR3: CSARIGETQYF; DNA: TGCAGTGCTAGAATTGGAGAGACCCAGTACTTC
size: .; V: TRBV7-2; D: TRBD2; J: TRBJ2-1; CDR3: CASSLAGGEHNEQFF; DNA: TGTGCCAGCAGCTTAGCGGGGGGGGAGCACAATGAGCAGTTCTTC
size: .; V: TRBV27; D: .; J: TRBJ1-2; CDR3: CASSYGPGAPSGYTF; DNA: TGTGCCAGCAGTTATGGCCCGGGGGCACCGTCTGGCTACACCTTC
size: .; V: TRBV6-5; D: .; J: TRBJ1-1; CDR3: CASSPGTGSFF; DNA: TGTGCCAGCAGCCCCGGGACTGGGTCTTTCTTT
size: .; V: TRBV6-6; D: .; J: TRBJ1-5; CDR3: CASAGNSNQPQHF; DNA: TGTGCCAGCGCGGGGAATAGCAATCAGCCCCAGCATTTT
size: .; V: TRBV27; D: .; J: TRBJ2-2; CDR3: CASSLELRGQGHYGELFF; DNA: TGTGCCAGCAGTCTTGAGCTTCGAGGTCAGGGCCATTACGGGGAGCTGTTTTTT
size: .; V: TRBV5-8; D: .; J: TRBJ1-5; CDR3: CASSRPPHQPQHF; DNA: TGTGCCAGCAGCAGACCACCCCATCAGCCCCAGCATTTT
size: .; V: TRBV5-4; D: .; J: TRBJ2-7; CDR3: CASSLDPPTYEQYF; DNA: TGTGCCAGCAGCTTGGACCCCCCCACATACGAGCAGTACTTC
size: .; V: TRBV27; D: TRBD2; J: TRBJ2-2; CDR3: CATPGGAASGRVDTGELFF; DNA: TGTGCCACCCCGGGGGGCGCGGCTAGCGGGAGAGTTGACACCGGGGAGCTGTTTTTT
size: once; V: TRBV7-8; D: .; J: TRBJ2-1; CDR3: CASSHGAANYNEQFF; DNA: TGTGCCAGCAGCCATGGGGCAGCGAACTACAATGAGCAGTTCTTC
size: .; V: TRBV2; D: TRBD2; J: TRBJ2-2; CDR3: CASRRLAGDSTGELFF; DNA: TGTGCCAGCCGCAGACTAGCGGGAGATAGCACCGGGGAGCTGTTTTTT
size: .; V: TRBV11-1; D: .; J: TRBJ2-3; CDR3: CASSLRQTYTDTQYF; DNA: TGTGCCAGCAGCTTACGTCAGACGTACACAGATACGCAGTATTTT
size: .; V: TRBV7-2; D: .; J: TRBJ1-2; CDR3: CASRPDGQTVYGYTF; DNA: TGTGCCAGCAGACCTGATGGGCAGACAGTATATGGCTACACCTTC
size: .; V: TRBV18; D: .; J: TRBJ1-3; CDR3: CASSPAPSSGNTIYF; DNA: TGTGCCAGCTCACCGGCCCCGAGCTCTGGAAACACCATATATTTT
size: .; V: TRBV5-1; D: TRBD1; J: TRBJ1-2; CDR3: CASSSGTGLWGYTF; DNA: TGCGCCAGCAGCAGCGGGACAGGGCTTTGGGGCTACACCTTC